This T cell receptor beta chain was identified during a study of cytotoxic CD8 clonotypes in ibrutinib-treated CLL (dated by TCRdb to the early 2020s). Notes on the research overall: In this cohort, around 15 patients were treatment-naive and ten to eleven were relapsed/refractory, while some 18 had unmutated IGHV. Response samples were obtained after a median of around 11 months of treatment, with a range of roughly 6 to 40 months. Cryopreserved peripheral blood mononuclear cells were obtained before treatment, at response, and at either sustained remission or disease progression. Longitudinal samples were available for about 30% of the roughly 86 trial participants. On average, each sample had hundreds of thousands of productive templates and 100,000 or so productive rearrangements. Responses were partial in roughly 25 patients and complete in 2; after median approximately 66 months follow-up, around 14 stayed in remission and roughly twelve progressed. The paper as a whole reports these results and caveats: At baseline, clonality was higher than in age-matched healthy donors and showed a strong correlation with circulating CD8+ T-cell counts. Clonality increased at ibrutinib response, stayed stable in sustained remission, and fell back toward baseline at progression. Public clonotypes were rare and either shrank or stayed stable during treatment, and the rise in clonality at ibrutinib response reflected expansion of private clonotypes. Sampling times were not matched between sustained-remission and progressing patients, and lymph node repertoires were not studied.

As for this clone: This receptor's antigen is unknown. One base away there is no much larger clone; base qualities are not given. This CDR3 is also generated by other DNA sequences in the sample.

Each clonotype received, on average, around 9.6x coverage in deep resolution sequencing performed on a MiSeq, where the target depth lay between 1 in 1 million and 1 in 200,000 T cells. TCR beta libraries were generated with the immunoSEQ hsTCRB Kit. Per the original workflow: ImmunoSEQ Data Assistant and ImmunoSEQ Analyzer were used for data analysis, and V, D and J genes were assigned according to IMGT definitions. Clonality, which ranges from 0 to 1, was calculated as one minus the normalized Shannon entropy of productive rearrangement frequencies. Only overrepresented clonotypes making up at least 0.05% of each patient's repertoire were included in the public clonotype analysis. About 13 age-matched healthy donor repertoires from immuneACCESS were used as controls for clonality. The table was pulled from immuneACCESS by TCRdb, which kept in-frame rearrangements only. Such tables lose some clones; where checked, under half of the loss comes from unresolved V genes, and the rest has no known cause. That table is the source of V, J and clone size, and D and trimming were worked out from the DNA. For this sample there are some 300,000 clones; 80% appear just once. Over 5% of the sample comes from the top ten.

Roughly 2.2 micrograms of genomic DNA were extracted from cryopreserved PBMCs for TCR beta library preparation. Longitudinal blood samples from CLL patients on ibrutinib monotherapy were analyzed using high-throughput TCR beta sequencing. Patients were enrolled in a phase 2 open-label single-center ibrutinib monotherapy trial. The CDR3 holds 13 amino acids from the cysteine to the phenylalanine. Of all the DNA, just the CDR3 is kept, 39 bases in frame from base 1. Looking up the germline V gene yields CDR1 SGHNT and CDR2 YENEEA. V is shortened by 3 bases, J by 1 base, and the region joining them spans 6 bases.

This receptor was obtained from a human donor with chronic lymphocytic leukemia. The source was PBMCs, collected before ibrutinib treatment. The rearranged segments are TRBV11-3 and TRBJ1-1, with the D gene not confidently named. The CDR3 protein is CASSLFRNTEAFF. The DNA sequence reads TGTGCCAGCAGCTTGTTTCGGAACACTGAAGCTTTCTTT.